The 4 T cell receptor beta chains below were found in one sample sequenced in a study of cytomegalovirus exposure and HLA in healthy donors listed by TCRdb under 2017. Library prep was done by the immunoSEQ multiplex PCR assay. In TCRdb, the immuneACCESS table is reduced to in-frame sequences with V and J assigned. These tables do not hold every clone; where another copy was compared, an unresolved V gene accounts for under half, and the others remain unexplained. Counted in this sample were roughly 200,000 clones; 80% to 85% of them appeared once. The ten largest clonotypes hold 2.8% of the sample. Sequenced input: PBMCs. The receptors stem from a young woman in good health and CMV-seropositive.

The rearrangement uses TRBV2 and TRBJ1-4, with 7 bases lining up with TRBD1. The CDR3 totals 16 residues. The junction had 12 bases not matched to a gene; V was cut back by 6 bases and J by 5 bases. Germline CDR1 SNHLY, CDR2 FYNNEI. Here the CDR3 reads CASRPGQLSANEKLFF. The CDR3 bases are TGTGCCAGCAGGCCGGGACAGCTAAGCGCGAATGAAAAACTGTTTTTT.

The chain links TRBV7-9 to TRBJ1-1, with 10 bases that match TRBD1. There are 12 residues in the CDR3. Per the germline V gene, CDR1 is SEHNR and CDR2 is FQNEAQ (reference sequence). Trimming took 5 bases from V and 9 from J; bases not matched to a gene: 3. CDR3 in DNA: TGTGCCAGCAGCACGGGACAGGGGAAAGCTTTCTTT. It translates to CASSTGQGKAFF.

The chain combines TRBV4-1 with TRBJ2-5; no definite D call. This CDR3 region has 19 residues. CDR1 MGHRA and CDR2 YSYEKL come from the germline V gene. The V end was cut by 0 bases, the J end by 5 bases, with 25 bases between. The CDR3 here is CASSQDLSQLAASRETQYF. DNA for the CDR3: TGCGCCAGCAGCCAAGATCTATCCCAACTCGCGGCGTCCCGGGAGACCCAGTACTTC.

The chain has TRBV18 and TRBJ1-5; D possibly corresponds to TRBD1 (5 bases). The CDR3 is made up of 13 amino acids. The ends were cut back, 5 bases at V and 4 bases at J, with 9 bases in the middle. CDR1 and CDR2 (germline): KGHSH, LQKENI. CDR3 sequence reads: CASSSTENQPQHF. The DNA of the CDR3 is TGTGCCAGCTCATCGACAGAAAATCAGCCCCAGCATTTT.